This passage covers 9 T cell receptor beta chains from one sample sequenced in a study of shared clonotypes between healthy human individuals. Assay: immunoSEQ multiplex PCR; the TCRdb copy retains only in-frame clones and omits some. The sample has about 2.3 million clones, just under 95% seen once. The sequencing sample was made of naive CD4+ T cells from PBMCs. Subset indicated: CD45RA+ positively selected. Receptors originate from a man aged 18 to 30 in good health. Some clones in this sample may be carry-over from other donors' samples.

Only one count was recorded for this clone. The J gene is TRBJ1-1, the V gene TRBV5-1, with TRBD1 as a possible D gene (6 bases). The CDR3 consists of 15 residues. CDR1 is SGHRS, CDR2 YFSETQ, per germline. V lost 4 bases and J lost 1, with 14 bases in between. The CDR3 protein is CASSRAGDPNTEAFF. The CDR3 region has the DNA TGCGCCAGCAGCCGCGCAGGGGACCCGAACACTGAAGCTTTCTTT.

This chain connects TRBV16 to TRBJ2-2, with D possibly being TRBD1 (7 bases). The CDR3 sequence is 15 residues long. Germline values: CDR1 KGHSY, CDR2 FQNENV. V lost 2 bases to trimming and J lost 7 bases, with 14 bases between them. The CDR3 loop is CASSQAGGLDGELFF. DNA for the CDR3: TGTGCCAGCAGCCAAGCAGGGGGACTGGACGGGGAGCTGTTTTTT.

This chain joins TRBV5-4 and TRBJ1-2; 7 bases align to TRBD1. This CDR3 region has 12 residues. J lost 10 bases, V lost 3 bases, and 6 bases had no gene match. The germline CDR1 and CDR2 sequences are SGHNT and YYREEE (reference sequence). The CDR3 DNA follows: TGTGCCAGCAGCTATACAGGGGTGGACTACACCTTC. Translating it yields CASSYTGVDYTF.

This chain joins TRBV5-1 and TRBJ2-7; D unclear. Trimming removed 0 bases from V and 3 bases from J, with 13 bases in between. This CDR3 region has 15 residues. Germline values: CDR1 SGHRS, CDR2 YFSETQ. The CDR3 coding sequence is TGCGCCAGCAGCTTGGGTAACCCCGCGAACTACGAGCAGTACTTC. Protein sequence: CASSLGNPANYEQYF.

This chain joins TRBV7-3 and TRBJ2-4; no clear D gene. Germline CDR1 SGHTA, CDR2 FQGTGA. V was pared by 4 bases and J by 5 bases, with 12 bases between. CDR3 length: 14 residues. The CDR3 protein is CASSSTGRENIQYF. CDR3 bases: TGTGCCAGCAGCTCAACGGGCAGAGAAAACATTCAGTACTTC.

The rearrangement links TRBV28 to TRBJ2-2; TRBD2 matches at 13 bases. Germline assignment: CDR1 MDHEN and CDR2 SYDVKM. V trimming: 2 bases; J trimming: 9 bases; junction bases outside the gene matches: 6. The CDR3 runs 16 residues. CDR3 in DNA: TGTGCCAGCAGTTTAACCGGGACTAGCGGGATCAGGGAGCTGTTTTTT. Protein product: CASSLTGTSGIRELFF.

The CDR3 protein is CASIGGDEQFF. Here the CDR3 DNA reads TGTGCCAGCATAGGAGGGGATGAGCAGTTCTTC. This chain joins TRBV2 and TRBJ2-1; D may be TRBD2 (6 bases). This CDR3 region has 11 residues. Germline CDR1 SNHLY, CDR2 FYNNEI. V was trimmed by 7 bases and J by 8 bases, leaving 9 bases between them.

Only one count was recorded for this clone. The same CDR3 also results from other DNA sequences found in this sample. The chain recombines TRBV6-1 with TRBJ1-1; D is uncertain. The CDR3 spans 15 residues. CDR1 MNHNS and CDR2 SASEGT come from the germline V gene. V was shortened by 1 base and J by 1 base, with 10 bases between the two germline ends. Written as DNA, the CDR3 is TGTGCCAGCAGTGAAGGAGAGGGTTGGAACACTGAAGCTTTCTTT. This sequence encodes CASSEGEGWNTEAFF.

V is TRBV6-5 and J is TRBJ2-3; 9 bases are a match to TRBD2. Germline loops: CDR1 MNHEY, CDR2 SVGAGI. The ends lost 1 base at V and 2 bases at J; junction bases unmatched: 1. This CDR3 has 15 amino acids. This chain's CDR3 is CASSYLAGATDTQYF. Written as DNA, the CDR3 is TGTGCCAGCAGTTACTTAGCGGGAGCCACAGATACGCAGTATTTT.